The present entry profiles one T cell receptor beta chain with its context. The antigen is not known. From the germline J gene comes the end of the CDR3, since the read stops 3 residues before it. Profiled with immunoSEQ multiplex PCR; TCRdb holds only in-frame clones, not every one. Its table records about 23,000 clones. These data come from a study of T cells in women clearing cervical HPV infection. Findings of the study overall: Combining TCR richness with V gene abundances gave approximately 0.8 AUC.

V trimming: 0 bases; J trimming: 2 bases; junction bases outside the gene matches: 1. CDR1 DFQATT and CDR2 SNEGSKA come from the germline V gene (reference sequence). The CDR3 consists of 15 residues. This TCR was recovered from a woman between 18 and 70 years old with a cervical HPV16 infection that either progressed to CIN3+ or cleared (not recorded which). The sample consisted of blood buffy coat. V and J are TRBV20-1 and TRBJ1-2, with 12 bases lining up with TRBD1. The covered CDR3 bases are TGCAGTGCTAGAGAGGGACAGGGGGCCAACTATGGC. Its translation is CSAREGQGANYG. The whole CDR3 sequence is CSAREGQGANYGYTF.